This T cell receptor (beta chain) was profiled in a study of vaccination and CD4 T cells after COVID-19. As to treatment: approximately nine-day PBMC culture with coronavirus spike peptide pools or control peptides (ViraFEST assay). TCRs were sequenced by ViraFEST after antigen-specific T cells had been expanded with peptide pools. The CDR3 consists of 15 residues. CDR1 and CDR2 (germline): LNHNV, YYDKDF (reference sequence). V was trimmed by 4 bases and J by 8 bases, leaving 15 bases between them. Of note for this clonotype: Its antigen is as yet unknown.

Overall study results and limits: Convalescent patients' median share of reactive clones seen only post-vaccination was approximately 85%.

Oncomine TCR Beta short-read sequencing was applied to DNA from cultured CD4+ T cells. TCRdb independently ran MiXCR on the PCR reads; one entry per CDR3 protein. The data hold about 18,000 distinct CDR3 sequences, with approximately 50% observed a single time. The starting material was CD4+ T cells from blood, cultured in vitro, obtained before SARS-CoV-2 vaccination. This receptor was identified in a human donor who had recovered from COVID-19. The genes are TRBV15 and TRBJ1-6; D unclear. CDR3 region: CATSKGYRRDSPLHF. The CDR3 nucleotides read TGTGCCACCAGCAAAGGTTACAGACGTGATTCACCCCTCCACTTT.